One sample yielded the 30 T cell receptor beta chains listed below, sequenced in a study of neurological immune-mediated disorders. TCRdb re-called the 5' RACE reads through MiXCR, storing one row per CDR3 protein. This table has about 65,000 distinct CDR3 sequences, roughly 3.7% appearing once. Sequencing was carried out using PBMCs. The receptors come from a man between 50 and 59 years old with multiple sclerosis.

The chain combines TRBV7-8 with TRBJ1-6; D unclear. The CDR3 extends over 12 amino acids. Trimming cost V 3 bases and J 16 bases, with 13 bases left between them. From germline, CDR1 is SGHVS and CDR2 FQNEAQ. For the CDR3, the DNA is TGTGCCAGCAGCTTTGAGGGAACATCTCTCCACTTT. Translating it yields CASSFEGTSLHF.

V is TRBV16 and J is TRBJ1-1; D gene uncertain. The CDR3 is 12 residues long. The V end lost 4 bases, the J end lost 1 base, and 4 bases lay between the germline ends. Germline V lookup: CDR1 KGHSY, CDR2 FQNENV. The CDR3 nucleotides read TGTGCCAGCAGCCGAAAGAACACTGAAGCTTTCTTT. It translates to CASSRKNTEAFF.

The sample holds many counts of this clonotype. V is TRBV6-1 and J is TRBJ1-1; D remains ambiguous. V lost 6 bases and J lost 0, with 8 bases in between. Per the germline V gene, CDR1 is MNHNS and CDR2 is SASEGT. This CDR3 region has 13 residues. The CDR3 is CASRIALNTEAFF. Written as DNA, the CDR3 is TGTGCCAGCAGGATAGCCTTGAACACTGAAGCTTTCTTT.

This clonotype was counted many times. The rearrangement uses TRBV5-5 and TRBJ2-7; D unclear. With 4 bases removed from V and 6 bases from J, the gap between germline ends came to 11 bases. CDR1 is SGHKS, CDR2 YYEKEE, per germline (reference sequence). The length of the CDR3 is 12 residues. The CDR3 nucleotides are TGTGCCAGCAGCCCATCTGGAATCGAGCAGTACGTC. It specifies CASSPSGIEQYV.

The table lists this clonotype with many counts. Compared with germline, one end of the junction differs, possibly owing to a read error. The chain joins TRBV7-9 to TRBJ2-1; no firm D call. CDR3 length: 14 amino acids. The germline gives CDR1 SEHNR, CDR2 FQNEAQ (reference sequence). CDR3 loop: CASSSPGAYDEQFF. CDR3 DNA sequence: TGTGCCAGCAGCTCCCCTGGTGCCTACGATGAGCAGTTCTTC.

The chain uses TRBV18 and TRBJ1-2, with TRBD1 identical over 9 bases. This CDR3 has 15 amino acids. V was pared by 5 bases and J by 0 bases, with 4 bases of the junction left unmatched. Germline CDR1 KGHSH, CDR2 LQKENI. The DNA of the CDR3 is TGTGCCAGCTCAGGACAGGGGCTATCTAACTATGGCTACACCTTC. Residues: CASSGQGLSNYGYTF. Together with reference TRBV18 and TRBJ1-2, the CDR3 gives the full variable domain: NAGVMQNPRHLVRRRGQEARLRCSPMKGHSHVYWYRQLPEEGLKFMVYLQKENIIDESGMPKERFSAEFPKEGPSILRIQQVVRGDSAAYFCASSGQGLSNYGYTFGSGTRLTVV.

This clonotype was detected ten times or more. V gene TRBV29-1 combines with J gene TRBJ2-2; 8 bases agree with TRBD2. V lost 5 bases and J lost 5; bases outside the gene matches: 7. Germline loops: CDR1 SQVTM, CDR2 ANQGSEA. This CDR3 contains 14 residues. This CDR3 reads CSVTFGGATGELFF. CDR3 bases: TGCAGCGTTACATTCGGGGGGGCAACCGGGGAGCTGTTTTTT.

This clonotype was seen many times. The chain has TRBV4-1 and TRBJ2-4, with a tentative D call TRBD2 (6 bases). This CDR3 is built from 15 residues. With 4 bases removed from V and 6 bases from J, the gap between germline ends came to 16 bases. CDR1 MGHRA and CDR2 YSYEKL come from the germline V gene. The CDR3 protein is CASSPRRGGGNIQYF. The CDR3 nucleotides are TGCGCCAGCAGCCCCCGGCGGGGTGGTGGAAACATTCAGTACTTC.

This CDR3 is CSARTGTGANQPQHF. In nucleotides, the CDR3 is TGCAGTGCTAGAACCGGGACAGGGGCTAATCAGCCCCAGCATTTT. The V and J genes are TRBV20-1 and TRBJ1-5, with 10 bases lining up with TRBD1. The length of the CDR3 is 15 residues. Germline V gene sequence: CDR1 DFQATT, CDR2 SNEGSKA (reference sequence). J gave up 4 bases and V 2 bases, and 5 bases lay outside the gene matches.

The chain employs TRBV12-3 or TRBV12-4 and TRBJ2-7, with 8 bases fitting TRBD1. With V trimmed by 4 bases and J by 4 bases, 9 bases remained unmatched. The CDR3 sequence is 15 residues long. CDR3 sequence: CASSSIQGVRYEQYF. The DNA for the CDR3 is TGTGCCAGCAGTTCGATACAGGGGGTGCGATACGAGCAGTACTTC.

This clonotype came up many times. V and J are TRBV9 and TRBJ1-5, with 10 nucleotides matching TRBD1. The CDR3 totals 16 residues. Trimming cost V 4 bases and J 3 bases; bases outside gene matches: 7. Germline V gene lookup returns CDR1 SGDLS and CDR2 YYNGEE. The CDR3: CASSPGTGALNQPQHF. The DNA of the CDR3 is TGTGCCAGCAGCCCCGGGACAGGGGCCCTCAATCAGCCCCAGCATTTT. The full variable domain, completed using reference TRBV9 and TRBJ1-5, is DSGVTQTPKHLITATGQRVTLRCSPRSGDLSVYWYQQSLDQGLQFLIQYYNGEERAKGNILERFSAQQFPDLHSELNLSSLELGDSALYFCASSPGTGALNQPQHFGDGTRLSIL.

In its sample, this clonotype was seen a few times. The CDR3 here is CASSLSLDRSYGYTF. The DNA for the CDR3 is TGTGCCAGCAGCCTCTCTTTGGACAGGAGCTATGGCTACACCTTC. The genes are TRBV7-6 and TRBJ1-2; 7 bases line up with TRBD1. CDR3 length: 15 amino acids. Germline CDR1 reads SGHVS; CDR2 reads FNYEAQ. J was trimmed by 4 bases and V by 5 bases; bases with no gene match: 10. Supplemented by reference TRBV7-6 and TRBJ1-2, the full variable domain reads GAGVSQSPRYKVTKRGQDVALRCDPISGHVSLYWYRQALGQGPEFLTYFNYEAQQDKSGLPNDRFSAERPEGSISTLTIQRTEQRDSAMYRCASSLSLDRSYGYTFGSGTRLTVV.

The sample holds a few counts of this clonotype. J is TRBJ2-2 and V is TRBV27; D unclear. V was shortened by 10 bases and J by 0 bases, with 6 bases between the two germline ends. Germline V CDR1 and CDR2: MNHEY, SMNVEV (reference sequence). The CDR3 sequence is 12 residues long. The CDR3 DNA reads as TGTGCCACCCAAACGAACACCGGGGAGCTGTTTTTT. Amino acids: CATQTNTGELFF.

This clonotype was observed many times. This chain connects TRBV15 to TRBJ2-3; the match to TRBD2 covers 7 bases. The CDR3 runs 16 residues. Germline CDR1 is LNHNV and CDR2 is YYDKDF (reference sequence). V was clipped by 2 bases and J by 6 bases; unmatched bases: 11. CDR3 sequence (DNA): TGTGCCACCAGCAGATATAGGCGGGGGAGTACGGATACGCAGTATTTT. It codes for CATSRYRRGSTDTQYF. The entire variable domain, with the rest obtained from reference TRBV15 and TRBJ2-3, is as follows: DAMVIQNPRYQVTQFGKPVTLSCSQTLNHNVMYWYQQKSSQAPKLLFHYYDKDFNNEADTPDNFQSRRPNTSFCFLDIRSPGLGDTAMYLCATSRYRRGSTDTQYFGPGTRLTVL.

This clonotype has a count of ten or more. The chain combines TRBV15 with TRBJ1-4; D unclear. The CDR3 runs 15 residues. Germline values: CDR1 LNHNV, CDR2 YYDKDF (reference sequence). Deletions cut 5 bases from V and 5 bases from J, with 15 bases between. As DNA, the CDR3 is TGTGCCACCAGCGGACGGGCCCGGTCCAATGAAAAACTGTTTTTT. It translates to CATSGRARSNEKLFF.

This clonotype was seen ten or more times. The chain joins TRBV4-1 to TRBJ1-1; D is perhaps TRBD1 (6 bases). The V end lost 0 bases, the J end lost 1 base, and 12 bases lay between the germline ends. Germline values: CDR1 MGHRA, CDR2 YSYEKL. The CDR3 extends over 16 amino acids. The CDR3 DNA is TGCGCCAGCAGCCAAGATCAGGGGATTCCGAACACTGAAGCTTTCTTT. Translated: CASSQDQGIPNTEAFF.

This clonotype occurred many times. The DNA for the CDR3 is TGCAGTGCTAGTGGCGAAACAGGGGTGACCCAGTACTTC. As protein: CSASGETGVTQYF. The chain links TRBV20-1 to TRBJ2-5; 7 nucleotides align to TRBD1. The CDR3 spans 13 residues. Germline CDR1 DFQATT, CDR2 SNEGSKA (reference sequence). V trimming: 3 bases; J trimming: 7 bases; junction bases outside the gene matches: 8.

This clonotype was observed many times. CDR3 amino acids: CASSQAVRSAEAFF. In DNA form, the CDR3 reads TGTGCCAGCAGCCAAGCTGTGCGGTCCGCTGAAGCTTTCTTT. The rearrangement joins TRBV3-1 to TRBJ1-1; D gene unclear. Germline lookup yields CDR1 LGHDT and CDR2 YNNKEL (reference sequence). This CDR3 has 14 amino acids. The germline V and J ends were trimmed by 1 base and 6 bases, with 12 bases remaining between them.

This clonotype has just a few counts. This rearrangement joins TRBV7-2 to TRBJ2-7; D unresolved. The V gene lost 1 base and the J gene lost 4 bases, with 14 bases spanning the gap. CDR3 size: 15 residues. CDR1 is SGHTA, CDR2 FQGNSA, per germline. This chain's CDR3 is CASSLGSVSAYEQYF. CDR3 in DNA: TGTGCCAGCAGCTTAGGTTCGGTGTCGGCGTACGAGCAGTACTTC.

This clonotype was seen ten or more times. The V call is TRBV20-1, the J call TRBJ1-2; D remains ambiguous. The germline CDR1 and CDR2 sequences are DFQATT and SNEGSKA (reference sequence). V was cut by 3 bases and J by 2 bases, with 7 bases left in between. This CDR3 is 12 amino acids long. In DNA form, the CDR3 reads TGCAGTGCTAGCCCCAGGAACTATGGCTACACCTTC. It encodes CSASPRNYGYTF.

This clonotype was seen many times. The chain employs TRBV4-1 and TRBJ2-1; 8 nucleotides agree with TRBD1. With V trimmed by 4 bases and J by 6 bases, 2 bases remained unmatched. The CDR3 has 13 residues. CDR1 and CDR2 (germline): MGHRA, YSYEKL. The CDR3 bases are TGCGCCAGCAGCCTTACAGGGGGCAATGAGCAGTTCTTC. It is translated as CASSLTGGNEQFF.

This clonotype has at least ten counts. The genes are TRBV4-3 and TRBJ2-2; no reliable D call. Germline V gene sequence: CDR1 LGHNA, CDR2 YSLEER. The CDR3 is made up of 17 amino acids. The V gene lost 2 bases and the J gene lost 4 bases, with 17 bases spanning the gap. The CDR3 sequence is CASSQRSLSASTGELFF. The CDR3 region has the DNA TGCGCCAGCAGCCAACGGTCCCTTTCCGCGAGCACCGGGGAGCTGTTTTTT.

The V gene is TRBV6-5, the J gene TRBJ1-1; weak D call: TRBD1 (5 bases). Germline V gene sequence: CDR1 MNHEY, CDR2 SVGAGI. The CDR3 consists of 15 residues. Trimming removed 8 bases at V and 0 bases at J, with 16 bases between. The CDR3 sequence is CASQRTGAMNTEAFF. The DNA of the CDR3 is TGTGCCAGCCAAAGAACAGGAGCGATGAACACTGAAGCTTTCTTT.

This clonotype was observed at least ten times. This sequence joins TRBV5-1 and TRBJ1-3; tentative D call: TRBD1 (5 bases). This CDR3 region has 16 residues. V lost 1 base, J lost 0 bases, and 11 bases lay in between. Germline CDR1 SGHRS, CDR2 YFSETQ. The CDR3 spells CASSLLPGGSGNTIYF. The CDR3 DNA follows: TGCGCCAGCAGCTTGTTGCCGGGGGGCTCTGGAAACACCATATATTTT.

This clonotype was recorded at least ten times. The V gene is TRBV7-2, the J gene TRBJ2-6; maybe TRBD2 (5 bases). The CDR3 consists of 18 residues. Germline lookup yields CDR1 SGHTA and CDR2 FQGNSA. V gave up 2 bases and J gave up 1 base, with 15 bases separating them. DNA of the CDR3: TGTGCCAGCAGCTTATTTGGCCCCACGGGGTCTGGGGCCAACGTCCTGACTTTC. Residues: CASSLFGPTGSGANVLTF.

This clonotype was picked up many times. V gene TRBV5-1 combines with J gene TRBJ2-3; D is perhaps TRBD1 (6 bases). The V gene's germline CDR1 is SGHRS and CDR2 YFSETQ. The CDR3 has 14 amino acids. V lost 4 bases and J 6 bases, leaving 15 bases between the germline ends. The CDR3, as DNA: TGCGCCAGCAGCCTGACAGGACCGGAGGATACGCAGTATTTT. It encodes CASSLTGPEDTQYF.

This clonotype was observed at least ten times. This chain uses TRBV7-2 with TRBJ2-7; 7 positions match TRBD1. V was pared by 1 base and J by 3 bases, with 6 bases of the junction left unmatched. Looked up from germline, CDR1 is SGHTA and CDR2 is FQGNSA. There are 15 residues in the CDR3. The CDR3 bases are TGTGCCAGCAGCTTAGAGGGACAGCCATACTACGAGCAGTACTTC. Translated, it gives CASSLEGQPYYEQYF.

This clonotype was seen repeatedly, ten times or more. The chain recombines TRBV29-1 with TRBJ1-1, with D possibly matching TRBD1 (6 bases). CDR1 SQVTM and CDR2 ANQGSEA come from the germline V gene. The CDR3 has 14 residues. Trimming pared 7 bases from V and 1 base from J, leaving 16 bases between. The CDR3 sequence is CSGGNRDSNTEAFF. CDR3 nucleotides: TGCAGCGGAGGGAACAGGGATTCGAACACTGAAGCTTTCTTT.

This clonotype occurred many times. The chain recombines TRBV5-1 with TRBJ1-1; no definite D call. CDR1 is SGHRS, CDR2 YFSETQ, per germline. The CDR3 is made up of 14 amino acids. Deletions cut 0 bases from V and 11 bases from J, with 17 bases between. CDR3 residues: CASSLVVEGGMAFF. DNA of the CDR3: TGCGCCAGCAGCTTGGTCGTCGAGGGAGGAATGGCTTTCTTT.

This clonotype was recorded many times. One base away lies a much larger clone, so this may be a sequencing read error. This chain links TRBV10-3 with TRBJ1-4, with D possibly being TRBD1 (5 bases). Germline CDR1 reads ENHRY; CDR2 reads SYGVKD. This CDR3 has 15 amino acids. CDR3 amino acids: CAISEGTTTNDKLFF. The CDR3 DNA reads TGTGCCATCAGCGAAGGGACGACAACTAATGACAAACTGTTTTTT.